These 19 T cell receptor beta chains were all obtained from the same sample, sequenced in a study of neurological immune-mediated disorders. TCRdb analysed the 5' RACE reads with MiXCR anew, one entry per CDR3 protein. The data contain about 50,000 distinct CDR3 sequences, around 3.5% of them singletons. The sample consisted of PBMCs. The receptors stem from a man aged 35 to 55 with multiple sclerosis.

This clonotype was picked up many times. This chain links TRBV20-1 with TRBJ1-3; tentatively, D is TRBD1 (6 bases). The CDR3 extends over 14 amino acids. CDR1 is DFQATT and CDR2 is SNEGSKA in the germline V gene (reference sequence). V lost 0 bases, J lost 3 bases, and 9 bases lay in between. In DNA, the CDR3 is TGCAGTGCTAGAGACAGGGGAAATGGAAACACCATATATTTT. This translates into CSARDRGNGNTIYF.

This clonotype was detected many times. The V gene is TRBV7-9, the J gene TRBJ1-4; 7 nucleotides match TRBD1. The V gene's germline CDR1 is SEHNR and CDR2 FQNEAQ (reference sequence). V dropped 7 bases and J dropped 0; count of bases not matched to a gene: 11. The CDR3 extends over 17 amino acids. The DNA for the CDR3 is TGTGCCAGCACCAAAGACAGGGCCCCTGCAACTAATGAAAAACTGTTTTTT. Protein: CASTKDRAPATNEKLFF.

There are many counts of this clonotype. The rearrangement links TRBV7-8 to TRBJ2-3; tentatively, D is TRBD2 (6 bases). This CDR3 has 14 amino acids. Germline V gene sequence: CDR1 SGHVS, CDR2 FQNEAQ. V lost 2 bases and J 6 bases, leaving 12 bases between the germline ends. CDR3 sequence (DNA): TGTGCCAGCAGCTTAATCAGGGAGGCGGATACGCAGTATTTT. It translates to CASSLIREADTQYF.

Ten or more counts support this clonotype. The rearrangement joins TRBV6-1 to TRBJ1-4; D ambiguous. CDR1 is MNHNS, CDR2 SASEGT, per germline. Deletions cut 8 bases from V and 2 bases from J, with 6 bases between. The CDR3 sequence is 12 residues long. The CDR3 reads CASVTTNEKLFF. The CDR3, as DNA: TGTGCCAGCGTAACTACTAATGAAAAACTGTTTTTT.

The CDR3 sequence: CSARVPSGVYNEQFF. The CDR3 coding sequence is TGCAGTGCTAGAGTTCCTAGCGGGGTCTACAATGAGCAGTTCTTC. The V call is TRBV20-1, the J call TRBJ2-1; 9 positions agree with TRBD2. Trimming removed 1 base from V and 3 bases from J; junction bases left unmatched: 4. Germline CDR1 reads DFQATT; CDR2 reads SNEGSKA (reference sequence). This CDR3 spans 15 amino acids.

By frequency in the sample, this clonotype is medium-sized (0.01 to 0.1%). V gene TRBV7-3 combines with J gene TRBJ2-2; tentative D call: TRBD2 (6 bases). This CDR3 is 18 amino acids long. Germline CDR1 and CDR2: SGHTA and FQGTGA. The V end lost 4 bases, the J end lost 5 bases, and 23 bases lay between the germline ends. The CDR3 region is CASSSPDQNGGWTGELFF. For the CDR3, the DNA is TGTGCCAGCAGCTCACCGGACCAAAACGGGGGATGGACCGGGGAGCTGTTTTTT.

This clonotype came up many times. The germline gene is not matched at one end of the junction; a read error may be the cause. This chain uses TRBV7-2 with TRBJ1-6; 8 positions agree with TRBD1. Per the germline V gene, CDR1 is SGHTA and CDR2 is FQGNSA. This CDR3 is built from 16 residues. This CDR3 is CASSLVGQGVRSPLNF. CDR3 DNA sequence: TGTGCCAGCAGCTTAGTAGGACAGGGCGTACGCTCACCCCTCAACTTT.

Ten or more counts support this clonotype. The V call is TRBV25-1, the J call TRBJ2-7, with 9 bases fitting TRBD1. CDR1 and CDR2 from the germline V gene are MGHDK and SYGVNS. CDR3 length: 13 amino acids. The J segment lost 1 base and the V segment lost 6 bases, leaving 1 base of the junction unmatched. The CDR3, as DNA: TGTGCCAGCAGGACAGGGGGTTCCTACGAGCAGTACTTC. It yields the protein CASRTGGSYEQYF.

In its sample, this clonotype was seen a few times. This may be a read error: a much more frequent sequence differs by one nucleotide. The chain combines TRBV5-1 with TRBJ2-2; unclear D gene. This CDR3 is 15 amino acids long. The V end lost 4 bases, the J end lost 1 base, and 11 bases lay between the germline ends. The germline V gene encodes CDR1 SGHRS and CDR2 YFSETQ. The CDR3: CASSLKGLNTGELFF. The CDR3 bases are TGCGCCAGCAGCCTAAAGGGATTGAACACCGGGGAGCTGTTTTTT.

With regard to this clonotype: The junction shows a germline mismatch at one end, possibly a read error. The chain uses TRBV3-1 and TRBJ1-6; TRBD1 aligns across 11 bases. This CDR3 spans 15 amino acids. Germline CDR1 LGHDT, CDR2 YNNKEL (reference sequence). The CDR3 bases are TGTGCCAGCAGCCAAGATGGGACAGGGGGGTCCCCCCTCAACTTT. Its protein product is CASSQDGTGGSPLNF.

This clonotype was seen at least ten times. The chain is built from TRBV20-1 and TRBJ1-4; no definite D call. V was trimmed by 6 bases and J by 4 bases, leaving 9 bases between them. Per germline, CDR1 DFQATT and CDR2 SNEGSKA (reference sequence). This CDR3 contains 12 residues. CDR3: CSAPGFNEKLFF. CDR3 nucleotides: TGCAGTGCCCCGGGATTTAATGAAAAACTGTTTTTT.

This clonotype was found many times. This rearrangement joins TRBV12-5 to TRBJ2-1; 7 nucleotides agree with TRBD1. The germline V gene encodes CDR1 LGHNT and CDR2 FRNRAP. CDR3 length: 15 amino acids. V lost 7 bases, J lost 6 bases, and 12 bases stayed unmatched. The CDR3 coding sequence is TGTGCTAGTGCCTGGGGGAGACAGGGCGCCAATGAGCAGTTCTTC. Translated: CASAWGRQGANEQFF.

V and J are TRBV6-1 and TRBJ2-2; the match to TRBD2 covers 9 bases. The V segment lost 0 bases and the J segment 3 bases; nucleotides outside the gene matches: 5. Germline V gene data show CDR1 as MNHNS and CDR2 as SASEGT. CDR3 length: 17 residues. The CDR3 nucleotides read TGTGCCAGCAGTGAAGCTCTAGCGGGGTCCGACACCGGGGAGCTGTTTTTT. Protein product: CASSEALAGSDTGELFF.

In its sample, this clonotype was seen many times. This chain connects TRBV12-3 or TRBV12-4 to TRBJ1-1; no definite D call. This CDR3 has 12 amino acids. V was shortened by 3 bases and J by 5 bases, with 7 bases between the two germline ends. CDR3 nucleotides: TGTGCCAGCAGTTTTCAGCCTACTGAAGCTTTCTTT. Its translation is CASSFQPTEAFF.

This clonotype was observed at least ten times. The chain combines TRBV5-5 with TRBJ2-5, with D possibly being TRBD1 (6 bases). The CDR3 loop spans 14 amino acids. The germline V gene has CDR1 SGHKS and CDR2 YYEKEE (reference sequence). Trimming removed 1 base at V and 3 bases at J, with 10 bases between. CDR3 sequence: CASSLWAGEETQYF. In DNA form, the CDR3 reads TGTGCCAGCAGCTTGTGGGCAGGGGAAGAGACCCAGTACTTC.

This clonotype was found many times. This chain links TRBV2 with TRBJ1-5; 8 bases agree with TRBD1. Germline loops: CDR1 SNHLY, CDR2 FYNNEI. Losses at the gene ends were 5 bases for V and 6 bases for J; bases not matched to a gene: 6. CDR3 length: 14 residues. CDR3 coding DNA: TGTGCCAGCAGTCGCGACAGGGGCGCTCAGCCCCAGCATTTT. Its protein product is CASSRDRGAQPQHF.

This clonotype was counted ten times or more. The rearrangement joins TRBV6-5 to TRBJ2-3, with 7 bases aligning to TRBD2. The CDR3 is 15 residues long. Germline values: CDR1 MNHEY, CDR2 SVGAGI. After removal of 6 bases from V and 3 bases from J, the junction contained 9 bases not matched to a gene. CDR3 protein: CASSSGGGETDTQYF. In DNA, the CDR3 is TGTGCCAGCAGCTCGGGCGGGGGAGAGACAGATACGCAGTATTTT.

Ten or more counts support this clonotype. The chain has TRBV10-3 and TRBJ2-7, with TRBD2 identical over 7 bases. CDR1 ENHRY and CDR2 SYGVKD come from the germline V gene. The CDR3 is 13 amino acids. V dropped 5 bases and J dropped 4; count of bases not matched to a gene: 5. CDR3 sequence: CAISLGGGYEQYF. The CDR3 DNA reads as TGTGCCATCAGTCTGGGCGGGGGATACGAGCAGTACTTC.

The sample holds many counts of this clonotype. The chain recombines TRBV18 with TRBJ2-7; 11 positions match TRBD2. There are 15 residues in the CDR3. Germline CDR1 and CDR2: KGHSH and LQKENI. Trimming at V came to 3 bases and at J to 1 base, leaving 2 bases not matched to a gene. The CDR3 spells CASSPLAGGSYEQYF. Written as DNA, the CDR3 is TGTGCCAGCTCACCGCTAGCGGGGGGTTCCTACGAGCAGTACTTC.